This T cell receptor (beta chain) was found in a study of T cells in Graves' hyperthyroidism and ophthalmopathy. Diagnoses were established using clinical symptoms, serum thyroxine and TRAb, thyroid ultrasound and orbital computed tomography. Using RNA transcripts as the source, TCR beta CDR3 regions were amplified. Primed by the HTBI set, a first-round RT-PCR was run on the TCR CDR3. MiXCR, applied by TCRdb to the multiplex PCR reads, yields one record per CDR3 protein. The sample lists hundreds of thousands of distinct CDR3 sequences; around a sixth were seen once. This clonotype was seen a few times. This TCR was recovered from a woman between 18 and 29 years old with Graves' hyperthyroidism. The material sequenced was blood.

The CDR3 nucleotides are TGTGCCAGCTCATCCTCGGTCCTGGTAGGGGGGTACGAGCAGTACTTC. Amino acid sequence: CASSSSVLVGGYEQYF. The chain has TRBV18 and TRBJ2-7; the D call may be TRBD1 or TRBD2 (6 bases each). The CDR3 has 16 amino acids. Germline loops: CDR1 KGHSH, CDR2 LQKENI. Trimming removed 5 bases from V and 4 bases from J, with 21 bases in between.